This T cell receptor (beta chain) was profiled in a study of blood T cell repertoires in COVID-19. As for the study in general: T cells, B-cell-depleted T cells, or PBMCs provided the cDNA or gDNA that served as material.

The table came from immunoSEQ multiplex PCR; TCRdb's copy has only in-frame clones and leaves some out. The table lists about 82,000 clones, 75% to 90% of them singletons, with 1% to 1.5% in the top ten. A note on this clone: Other DNA sequences within the sample encode an identical CDR3.

This CDR3 is built from 12 residues. Trimming left V 1 base short and J 5 bases short, with 5 bases between. This chain uses TRBV12-3 or TRBV12-4 with TRBJ2-5; unclear D gene. The material sequenced was PBMCs or T cells enriched from blood (not recorded which). The sequence was collected from a woman aged 45-60 years with acute COVID-19. CDR3 sequence: CASSLGRETQYF. The CDR3 coding sequence is TGTGCCAGCAGTTTAGGGCGGGAGACCCAGTACTTC.